This TCR beta chain stems from a study of blood T cell repertoires in COVID-19. Overall study context: Sample material is recorded as cDNA or gDNA derived from T cells, B-cell-depleted T cells, or PBMCs.

The table came from immunoSEQ multiplex PCR; TCRdb's copy has only in-frame clones and leaves some out. The data contain about 230,000 clones, about 85% of them singletons. V gave up 8 bases and J gave up 0 bases; unmatched junction bases: 0. CDR3 size: 13 residues. Germline CDR1 and CDR2: LNHDA and SQIVND (reference sequence). The clonotype originates from a young woman who had recovered from COVID-19. Material: peripheral blood. The gene calls are TRBV19 and TRBJ2-3, with 9 bases lining up with TRBD2. The DNA of the CDR3 is TGTGCCAGTCTAGCGGGAAGCACAGATACGCAGTATTTT. It encodes CASLAGSTDTQYF.